The clone carrying this T cell receptor beta chain was detected a few times. Antigen specificity is unknown. This sample is part of a study of blood T cells in healthy people across ages. General study points: Donors of long life had a larger count of naive CD4+ cells and greater diversity than aged donors.

Together with a sample-barcoded 5' primer, a J-beta primer mix was included in a second PCR lasting about 7 to 11 cycles. One entry per CDR3 protein, called by TCRdb with MiXCR from the 5' RACE reads. The data hold roughly 1,000,000 distinct CDR3 sequences, with about 23% observed a single time. V lost 4 bases, J lost 0 bases, and 14 bases lay in between. Germline assignment: CDR1 DFQATT and CDR2 SNEGSKA (reference sequence). This CDR3 has 15 residues. This sample was also put to use in a study of T cells of mothers and their children. As that study records: In this cohort, donors were a few healthy Caucasian mothers plus their six children. No T cell clones of persistent microchimeric origin were detected.

Sequenced sample: blood. This clonotype originated in a girl under 10 years old in good health. This chain links TRBV20-1 with TRBJ2-3; TRBD1 is a possible D gene (5 bases). The CDR3 coding sequence is TGCAGTGCTAATTGGTGGGGCCTAAGCACAGATACGCAGTATTTT. Residues: CSANWWGLSTDTQYF.